The 10 T cell receptor beta chains given below trace back to one sample, sequenced in a study of T-cell reconstitution after alpha-beta-depleted transplantation in children. Unique molecular identifiers were used in preparing the TCRbeta library. In TCRdb, the PCR reads were re-called with MiXCR into one record per CDR3 protein. The sample yields about 200,000 distinct CDR3 sequences, approximately 15% seen once. The sequencing here drew on PBMCs, mostly from graft donor cells, taken 360 days after TCRalphabeta/CD19-depleted stem cell transplant. These receptors originate from a male patient aged 2 to 9 who had a stem cell transplant for acute lymphoblastic leukemia, so the T cells may come from the graft donor.

The rearrangement joins TRBV10-3 to TRBJ2-1, with D uncertain. The CDR3 length is 18 residues. Trimming took off 0 bases at V and 2 bases at J, with 17 bases between the two ends. Per germline, CDR1 ENHRY and CDR2 SYGVKD. CDR3 in amino acids: CAISESGPGLKTYNEQFF. The CDR3 DNA reads as TGTGCCATCAGTGAGTCTGGGCCAGGTCTCAAGACCTACAATGAGCAGTTCTTC.

The chain employs TRBV4-3 and TRBJ2-1, with 10 bases identical to TRBD2. The CDR3 sequence is 18 residues long. Germline V gene lookup returns CDR1 LGHNA and CDR2 YSLEER. J gave up 6 bases and V 1 base, and 12 bases lay outside the gene matches. The CDR3 DNA reads TGCGCCAGCAGCCAAGGAATTGCTCTAGCGGGGGCCTTCAATGAGCAGTTCTTC. Encoded protein: CASSQGIALAGAFNEQFF.

The V gene is TRBV5-6, the J gene TRBJ2-7, with 7 positions matching TRBD2. This CDR3 is built from 15 residues. The V gene end was trimmed by 3 bases and the J gene end by 2 bases; junction bases not matched to a gene: 8. CDR1 and CDR2 from the germline V gene are SGHDT and YYEEEE. The CDR3 bases are TGTGCCAGCAGCTGGGGCGGAGCGGGGACCTACGAGCAGTACTTC. Amino acid sequence: CASSWGGAGTYEQYF.

V usage is TRBV7-2 and J usage is TRBJ2-3; 8 nucleotides line up with TRBD2. The CDR3 consists of 15 residues. V shed 2 bases and J 3 bases; nucleotides not matched to a gene: 4. Germline CDR1 is SGHTA and CDR2 is FQGNSA. The CDR3: CASSLIASGTDTQYF. The CDR3 bases are TGTGCCAGCAGCTTAATAGCTAGCGGGACAGATACGCAGTATTTT.

This clonotype was observed a few times. V and J are TRBV25-1 and TRBJ2-1; 13 nucleotides align to TRBD2. Germline V lookup: CDR1 MGHDK, CDR2 SYGVNS. With 4 bases clipped from V and 6 bases from J, the junction kept 6 bases outside the gene matches. This CDR3 is 16 amino acids long. In DNA, the CDR3 is TGTGCCAGCAGTGGGGGACTAGCGGGATTGGGCAATGAGCAGTTCTTC. This codes for CASSGGLAGLGNEQFF.

CDR3 DNA: TGTGCCAGCAGTGCGGACTGGTCCTACGAGCAGTACTTC. It is translated as CASSADWSYEQYF. The chain employs TRBV6-1 and TRBJ2-7, with a tentative D call TRBD2 (5 bases). CDR1 and CDR2 from the germline V gene are MNHNS and SASEGT. V was cut by 4 bases and J by 1 base, with 8 bases left in between. The CDR3 consists of 13 residues.

The chain carries TRBV11-1 and TRBJ2-3, with 9 bases lining up with TRBD2. Germline CDR1 and CDR2: SGHAT and FQDESV (reference sequence). Germline trimming cut 5 bases from V and 2 bases from J; bases unmatched to any gene: 5. This CDR3 region has 15 residues. CDR3 nucleotides: TGTGCCAGCAGCCTGCTAGCGGGGAACACAGATACGCAGTATTTT. It yields the protein CASSLLAGNTDTQYF.

This clonotype appeared a few times. This chain links TRBV19 with TRBJ2-7; a weak D match, TRBD1 (6 bases). Germline values: CDR1 LNHDA, CDR2 SQIVND (reference sequence). This CDR3 has 15 residues. V was shortened by 5 bases and J by 3 bases, with 17 bases between the two germline ends. The CDR3 DNA reads as TGTGCCAGTAGTGGGGTCCGGGACACGAGCTACGAGCAGTACTTC. Protein: CASSGVRDTSYEQYF.

There are a few counts of this clonotype. V and J are TRBV6-2 or TRBV6-3 and TRBJ2-1, with D perhaps matching TRBD1 or TRBD2 (6 bases each). Deletions cut 0 bases from V and 7 bases from J, with 19 bases between. The CDR3 length is 17 residues. Germline CDR1 is MNHEY and CDR2 is SVGEGT. The CDR3 is CASSYSWLGGRGNEQFF. The CDR3 DNA follows: TGTGCCAGCAGTTACTCTTGGCTGGGGGGCCGGGGTAATGAGCAGTTCTTC.

The V call is TRBV2, the J call TRBJ2-3, with D possibly TRBD1 on 5 matching bases. CDR1 is SNHLY and CDR2 is FYNNEI in the germline V gene. V dropped 5 bases and J dropped 5 bases, with 8 bases sitting between them. The CDR3 runs to 12 residues. Here the CDR3 DNA reads TGTGCCAGCAGTTGGCAGGGAGATACGCAGTATTTT. It encodes CASSWQGDTQYF.